The clone carrying this T cell receptor (beta chain) has at least ten counts. Its antigen is currently unknown. Tregs were sorted as CD4+CD25+CD127-/low cells. Full-length variable regions came from constant-region reverse primers plus semi-nested Nested Universal Primer A PCR. TCRdb reprocessed the 5' RACE reads via MiXCR and lists one record per CDR3 protein. The top ten hold less than 5% of the sample, which has some 10,000 distinct CDR3 sequences, about 15% seen once. Study conclusions and caveats: Whole repertoires were not studied in the larger cohort, only one V-J beta rearrangement.

Germline CDR1 is SGHNT and CDR2 is YENEEA. The CDR3 is 15 residues long. V lost 1 base, J lost 3 bases, and 11 bases lay in between. Sequencing input: Tregs sorted from a lymph node. The clonotype was recovered from a female donor with breast cancer. J is TRBJ2-3 and V is TRBV11-3, with a possible D match to TRBD2 (5 bases). The CDR3, as DNA: TGTGCCAGCAGCTTAGGGGGAGAAGGGACAGATACGCAGTATTTT. This sequence encodes CASSLGGEGTDTQYF. Full variable domain (outside the CDR3, taken from reference TRBV11-3 and TRBJ2-3): EAGVVQSPRYKIIEKKQPVAFWCNPISGHNTLYWYLQNLGQGPELLIRYENEEAVDDSQLPKDRFSAERLKGVDSTLKIQPAELGDSAVYLCASSLGGEGTDTQYFGPGTRLTVL.